This is a list of T cell receptor beta chains from one sample in a study of Graves' ophthalmopathy and Graves' hyperthyroidism. TCRdb reanalysed the multiplex PCR reads using MiXCR and keeps one entry per CDR3 protein. The data hold 900,000 to 1,200,000 distinct CDR3 sequences, with about two fifths observed a single time. The specimen was peripheral blood or thyroid tissue (not recorded which). Every receptor here comes from an adult man with Graves' hyperthyroidism. CDR3s include the opening cysteine and the closing phenylalanine or tryptophan. Each record gives: CDR3 length, V gene, J gene, CDR3 protein.

15	TRBV11-2	TRBJ2-1	CASSFSAAAYNEQFF
14	TRBV4-2	TRBJ2-5	CASSQGQAQETQYF
13	TRBV5-6	TRBJ2-7	CASSWTGNREQYF
15	TRBV29-1	TRBJ2-7	CSVGIGTGGIYERYF
15	TRBV5-1	TRBJ2-2	CASSLRQGAAGELFF
16	TRBV10-3	TRBJ1-3	CAIRDHGTPSGNTIYF
14	TRBV19	TRBJ1-5	CASSPLGGGETQHF
15	TRBV20-1	TRBJ2-7	CSARDFGTGDVEQYF
13	TRBV6-6	TRBJ1-1	CASSYGMNTEAFF
14	TRBV9	TRBJ2-2	CAGSVGGGTGELFF
13	TRBV7-9	TRBJ1-4	CASIKEQNGKLFF
14	TRBV7-3	TRBJ1-2	CASSPEGANYGYTF
16	TRBV14	TRBJ2-5	CASSHRRQGARETQYF
13	TRBV5-1	TRBJ2-5	CASSFKERETQYF
15	TRBV27	TRBJ1-1	CASSLVRGPNTEAFF
13	TRBV29-1	TRBJ1-1	CSVGEGGDTEAFF
13	TRBV10-3	TRBJ2-7	CAISQRGTYEQYF
16	TRBV7-2	TRBJ2-7	CASSLVVGTRGYEQYF
15	TRBV11-2	TRBJ1-3	CASSSDRLRGNTIYF
12	TRBV5-4	TRBJ2-5	CAGSSPQETQYF
16	TRBV7-2	TRBJ1-6	CASSFGTVTVGSPLHF
14	TRBV4-3	TRBJ2-7	CASSQDGGTYEQYF
15	TRBV25-1	TRBJ1-5	CASSSTGPSNQPQHF
15	TRBV5-6	TRBJ2-7	CASSQDLLSSHEQYF
15	TRBV9	TRBJ2-5	CASSVLAGVSETQYF
13	TRBV2	TRBJ1-5	CASTSEGNQPQHF
14	TRBV10-2	TRBJ1-5	CASWDRTLDQPQHF
14	TRBV11-2	TRBJ1-1	CASSTEGKGAEAFF
15	TRBV11-2	TRBJ1-6	CASSLEDRGYSPLHF
15	TRBV15	TRBJ2-5	CATSGVGYTQETQYF
14	TRBV7-2	TRBJ1-2	CASRLQTGAWGYTF
15	TRBV7-9	TRBJ2-2	CASSRGQRNTGELFF
14	TRBV12-3/TRBV12-4	TRBJ2-5	CASRSSGQGMAQYF
12	TRBV29-1	TRBJ1-2	CSSLGPERGYTF
16	TRBV9	TRBJ2-7	CASSATPGLAAYEQYF
16	TRBV15	TRBJ1-1	CATSSVEGARNTEAFF
14	TRBV5-4	TRBJ1-1	CASSFSGHLTEAFF
15	TRBV4-2	TRBJ1-5	CASSQDDNSNQPQHF
15	TRBV7-8	TRBJ1-1	CASSPRQVSNTEAFF
11	TRBV7-9	TRBJ1-2	CASTSGRNRTF
12	TRBV28	TRBJ1-5	CASSLLGASQHF
16	TRBV5-1	TRBJ1-2	CASSPTDRGNNYGYTF
15	TRBV12-3/TRBV12-4	TRBJ1-2	CASSLEGQGAYGYTF
15	TRBV20-1	TRBJ2-3	CSAQRGLGFTDTQYF
14	TRBV15	TRBJ2-1	CATSRDLSYNEQFF
14	TRBV5-1	TRBJ1-6	CASSPRDGGSPLHF
14	TRBV19	TRBJ1-1	CASTSGYMNTEAFF
16	TRBV6-4	TRBJ2-2	CASSPSGGQNTGELFF
12	TRBV25-1	TRBJ1-6	CASSERRGPLHF
12	TRBV12-3/TRBV12-4	TRBJ2-7	CASRGGGAKQYF
15	TRBV10-3	TRBJ1-1	CASSEINGMNTEAFF
16	TRBV2	TRBJ2-3	CASSEPLAGGLDTQYF
13	TRBV9	TRBJ2-7	CASSAQGLNEQYF
16	TRBV7-8	TRBJ2-7	CASSLELGGGRNEQYF
14	TRBV10-3	TRBJ2-1	CAISESLGRDEQFF
13	TRBV29-1	TRBJ1-1	CSVVWGEWTEAFF
15	TRBV10-2	TRBJ2-7	CASSETSGNSYEQYF
14	TRBV19	TRBJ2-5	CASSPGGFQETQYF
13	TRBV18	TRBJ2-7	CASSPLAGGEQYF